This TCR beta chain was profiled in a study of tumor-infiltrating lymphocytes in oesophageal squamous cell carcinoma. This clonotype appeared a few times. TCRdb independently ran MiXCR on the PCR reads; one entry per CDR3 protein. The sample carries approximately 13,000 distinct CDR3 sequences, about 53% recorded once. The CDR3 runs 14 residues. In germline, CDR1 is SGHTA, CDR2 FQGNSA. V lost 5 bases, J lost 5 bases, and 13 bases lay in between. The chain links TRBV7-2 to TRBJ2-1; tentative D call: TRBD2 (6 bases). The origin of this receptor is a male donor with esophageal squamous cell carcinoma. Input material: esophageal tumor tissue. CDR3 nucleotides: TGTGCCAGCAGCCCCCCGACTAGGAACAATGAGCAGTTCTTC. It yields the protein CASSPPTRNNEQFF.